The rows below give T cell receptor beta chains drawn from one sample of a study of T cell responses to AZD1222 COVID-19 vaccine. Here immunoSEQ multiplex PCR was the method, and the copy in TCRdb shows in-frame clones only, minus some. The data show more than 150,000 clones, 94% seen once. The source material was peripheral blood, sampled on day 0 of AZD1222 vaccination. The receptors were gathered from an adult in good health. Each CDR3 is given with its conserved first and last residue. A clone size is listed for some rows: how often the clone was seen (once, few, many), or a class if it is expanded.

j_call: TRBJ1-6
clone_size: -
v_call: TRBV6-6
cdr3_aa: CASSRVGGQYNSPLHF

j_call: TRBJ2-1
clone_size: -
v_call: TRBV19
cdr3_aa: CASSMGGRAYNNEQFF

j_call: TRBJ2-3
clone_size: -
v_call: TRBV5-4
cdr3_aa: CASSPTSGRVPSTDTQYF

j_call: TRBJ2-7
clone_size: -
v_call: TRBV28
cdr3_aa: CASSLGPQGSYEQYF

j_call: TRBJ1-4
clone_size: -
v_call: TRBV9
cdr3_aa: CASSARDEKLFF

j_call: TRBJ1-2
clone_size: once
v_call: TRBV28
cdr3_aa: CASSPPDRGSTF

j_call: TRBJ1-5
clone_size: -
v_call: TRBV27
cdr3_aa: CASSIDRNQPQHF

j_call: TRBJ1-4
clone_size: -
v_call: TRBV12-3/TRBV12-4
cdr3_aa: CASSPQGGEKLFF

j_call: TRBJ1-2
clone_size: -
v_call: TRBV5-1
cdr3_aa: CASSLESAYGYTF

j_call: TRBJ1-6
clone_size: -
v_call: TRBV6-5
cdr3_aa: CASSPTGRKSPLHF

j_call: TRBJ2-1
clone_size: -
v_call: TRBV2
cdr3_aa: CASSGRGLAGEGAYNEQFF

j_call: TRBJ1-4
clone_size: -
v_call: TRBV25-1
cdr3_aa: CASSELRATNEKLFF

j_call: TRBJ1-1
clone_size: -
v_call: TRBV19
cdr3_aa: CASGPGPGTEAFF

j_call: TRBJ2-5
clone_size: -
v_call: TRBV5-1
cdr3_aa: CASSLRWTGGGQETQYF

j_call: TRBJ2-3
clone_size: once
v_call: TRBV6-5
cdr3_aa: CASGQGGMTDTQYF

j_call: TRBJ2-3
clone_size: -
v_call: TRBV30
cdr3_aa: CAWIPGLVPSTDTQYF

j_call: TRBJ1-4
clone_size: -
v_call: TRBV27
cdr3_aa: CATTDRFGEKLFF

j_call: TRBJ2-3
clone_size: -
v_call: TRBV5-1
cdr3_aa: CASSLTLAGSLDTQYF

j_call: TRBJ1-2
clone_size: -
v_call: TRBV12-3/TRBV12-4
cdr3_aa: CASGSGGLGYTF

j_call: TRBJ1-1
clone_size: -
v_call: TRBV7-9
cdr3_aa: CASSPMNTEAFF

j_call: TRBJ2-7
clone_size: once
v_call: TRBV27
cdr3_aa: CASSTGLAGVEQYF

j_call: TRBJ1-4
clone_size: -
v_call: TRBV6-1
cdr3_aa: CASSEFWEKLFF

j_call: TRBJ1-2
clone_size: -
v_call: TRBV5-7
cdr3_aa: CASSYGTGASSYGYTF

j_call: TRBJ1-2
clone_size: -
v_call: TRBV10-3
cdr3_aa: CATRGGAGDYGYTF

j_call: TRBJ2-1
clone_size: -
v_call: TRBV6-5
cdr3_aa: CASSSPRGGSRNEQFF

j_call: TRBJ2-1
clone_size: -
v_call: TRBV10-3
cdr3_aa: CAINSGRHNEQFF

j_call: TRBJ2-7
clone_size: -
v_call: TRBV6-1
cdr3_aa: CASSEGNNSEQYF

j_call: TRBJ1-2
clone_size: -
v_call: TRBV27
cdr3_aa: CASSQTGAYGYTF

j_call: TRBJ2-2
clone_size: -
v_call: TRBV3-1/TRBV3-2
cdr3_aa: CASSQVLRDNTGELFF

j_call: TRBJ1-3
clone_size: -
v_call: TRBV28
cdr3_aa: CASRIRGARRHTIYF

j_call: TRBJ2-7
clone_size: -
v_call: TRBV2
cdr3_aa: CATILAGSYEQYF

j_call: TRBJ1-1
clone_size: -
v_call: TRBV3-1/TRBV3-2
cdr3_aa: CASSATGNTEAFF

j_call: TRBJ2-7
clone_size: -
v_call: TRBV14
cdr3_aa: CASSQVNLMNEQYF

j_call: TRBJ2-7
clone_size: -
v_call: TRBV15
cdr3_aa: CATSRGQGSYEQYF

j_call: TRBJ2-1
clone_size: -
v_call: TRBV30
cdr3_aa: CAWSGSYNEQFF

j_call: TRBJ2-6
clone_size: -
v_call: TRBV3-1/TRBV3-2
cdr3_aa: CASSRSNGGANVLTF